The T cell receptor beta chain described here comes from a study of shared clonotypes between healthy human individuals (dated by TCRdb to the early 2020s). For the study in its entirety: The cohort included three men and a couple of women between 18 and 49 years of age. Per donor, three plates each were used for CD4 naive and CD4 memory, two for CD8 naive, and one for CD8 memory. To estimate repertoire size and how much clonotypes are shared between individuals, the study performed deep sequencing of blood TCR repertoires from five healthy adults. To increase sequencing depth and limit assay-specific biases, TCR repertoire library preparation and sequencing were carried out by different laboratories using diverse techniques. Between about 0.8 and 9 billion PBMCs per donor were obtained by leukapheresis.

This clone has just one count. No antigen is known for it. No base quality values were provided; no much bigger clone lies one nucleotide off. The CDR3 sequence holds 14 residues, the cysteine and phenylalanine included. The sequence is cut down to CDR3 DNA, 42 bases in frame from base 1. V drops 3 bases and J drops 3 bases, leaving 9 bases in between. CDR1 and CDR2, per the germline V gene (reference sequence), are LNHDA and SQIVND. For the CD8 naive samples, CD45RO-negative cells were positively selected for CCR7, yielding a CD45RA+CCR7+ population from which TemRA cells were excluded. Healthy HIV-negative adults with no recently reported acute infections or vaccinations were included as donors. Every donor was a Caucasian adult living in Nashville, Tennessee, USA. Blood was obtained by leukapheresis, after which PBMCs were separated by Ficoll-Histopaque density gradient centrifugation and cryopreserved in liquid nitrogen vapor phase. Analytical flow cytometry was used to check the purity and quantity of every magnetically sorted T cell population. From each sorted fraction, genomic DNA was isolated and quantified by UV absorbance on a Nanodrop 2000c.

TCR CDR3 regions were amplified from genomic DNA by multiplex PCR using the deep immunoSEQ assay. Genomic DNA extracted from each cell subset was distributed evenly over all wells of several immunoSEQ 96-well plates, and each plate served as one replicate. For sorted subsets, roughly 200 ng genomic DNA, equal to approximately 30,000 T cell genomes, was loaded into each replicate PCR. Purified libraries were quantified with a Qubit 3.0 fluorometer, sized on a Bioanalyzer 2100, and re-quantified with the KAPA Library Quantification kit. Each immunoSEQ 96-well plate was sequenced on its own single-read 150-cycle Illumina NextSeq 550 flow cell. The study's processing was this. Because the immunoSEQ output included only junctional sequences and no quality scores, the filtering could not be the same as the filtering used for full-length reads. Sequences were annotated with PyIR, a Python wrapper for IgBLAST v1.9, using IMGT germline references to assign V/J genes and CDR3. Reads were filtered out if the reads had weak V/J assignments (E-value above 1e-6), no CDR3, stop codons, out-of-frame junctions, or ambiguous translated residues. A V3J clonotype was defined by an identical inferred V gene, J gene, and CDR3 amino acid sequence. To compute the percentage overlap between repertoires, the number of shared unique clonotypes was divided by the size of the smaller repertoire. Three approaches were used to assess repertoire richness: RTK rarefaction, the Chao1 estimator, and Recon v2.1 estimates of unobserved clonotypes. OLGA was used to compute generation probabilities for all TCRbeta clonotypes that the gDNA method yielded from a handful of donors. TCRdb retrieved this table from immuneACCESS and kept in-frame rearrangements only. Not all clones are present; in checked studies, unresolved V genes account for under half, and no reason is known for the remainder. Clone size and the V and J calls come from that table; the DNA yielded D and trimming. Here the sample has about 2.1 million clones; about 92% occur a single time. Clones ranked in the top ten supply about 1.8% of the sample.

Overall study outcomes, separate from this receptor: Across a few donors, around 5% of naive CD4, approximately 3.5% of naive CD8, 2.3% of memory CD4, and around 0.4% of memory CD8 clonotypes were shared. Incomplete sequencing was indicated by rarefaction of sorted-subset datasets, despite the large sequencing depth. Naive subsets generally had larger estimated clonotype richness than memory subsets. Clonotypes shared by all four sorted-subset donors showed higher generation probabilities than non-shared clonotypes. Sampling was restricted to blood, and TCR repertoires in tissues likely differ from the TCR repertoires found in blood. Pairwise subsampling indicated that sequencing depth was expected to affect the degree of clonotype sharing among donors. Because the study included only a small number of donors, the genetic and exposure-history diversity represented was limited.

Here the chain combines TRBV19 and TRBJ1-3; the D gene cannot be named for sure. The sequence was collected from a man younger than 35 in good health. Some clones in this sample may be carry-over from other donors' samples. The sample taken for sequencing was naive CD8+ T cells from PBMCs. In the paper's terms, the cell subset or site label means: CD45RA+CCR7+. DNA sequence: TGTGCCAGTAGTATCGTCAGCGTTGGAAACACCATATATTTT. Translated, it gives CASSIVSVGNTIYF.